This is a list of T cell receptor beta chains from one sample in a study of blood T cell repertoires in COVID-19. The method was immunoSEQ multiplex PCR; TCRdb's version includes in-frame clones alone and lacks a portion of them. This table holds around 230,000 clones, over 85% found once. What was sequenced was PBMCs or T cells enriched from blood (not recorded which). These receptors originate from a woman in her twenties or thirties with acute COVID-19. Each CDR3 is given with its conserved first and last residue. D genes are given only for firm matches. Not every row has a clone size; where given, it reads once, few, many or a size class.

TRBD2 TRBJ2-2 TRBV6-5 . CASSRSSGGEELFF TGTGCCAGCAGTAGGAGTAGCGGGGGTGAGGAGCTGTTTTTT
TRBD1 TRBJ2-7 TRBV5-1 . CASSLGLGQIYEQYF TGCGCCAGCAGCTTGGGTTTGGGACAGATCTACGAGCAGTACTTC
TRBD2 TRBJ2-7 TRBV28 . CASISGGVLYEQYF TGTGCCAGCATCTCGGGGGGGGTGTTGTACGAGCAGTACTTC
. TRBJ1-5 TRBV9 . CASSVGRGDQPQHF TGTGCCAGCAGCGTAGGCAGGGGTGATCAGCCCCAGCATTTT
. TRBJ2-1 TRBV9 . CASSAYGPGYNEQFF TGTGCCAGCAGCGCCTACGGTCCTGGCTACAATGAGCAGTTCTTC
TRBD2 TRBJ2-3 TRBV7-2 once CASSLQTSGGATDTQYF TGTGCCAGCAGCCTACAGACTAGCGGGGGGGCGACAGATACGCAGTATTTT
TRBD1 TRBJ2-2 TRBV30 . CAWKGQTNTGELFF TGTGCCTGGAAGGGACAGACGAACACCGGGGAGCTGTTTTTT
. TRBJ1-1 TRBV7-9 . CASSREVQAFF TGTGCCAGCAGCCGGGAGGTGCAGGCTTTCTTT
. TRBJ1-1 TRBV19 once CASSTYPTGMGTEAFF TGTGCCAGTAGTACCTACCCCACAGGGATGGGCACTGAAGCTTTCTTT
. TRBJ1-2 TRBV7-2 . CASSLGAWAESGYTF TGTGCCAGCAGCTTGGGGGCGTGGGCTGAGTCTGGCTACACCTTC
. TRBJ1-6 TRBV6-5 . CASRPPGESPLHF TGTGCCAGCAGGCCCCCAGGGGAGTCACCCCTCCACTTT
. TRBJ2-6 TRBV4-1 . CASSQVRSGANVLTF TGCGCCAGCAGCCAAGTCCGCTCTGGGGCCAACGTCCTGACTTTC
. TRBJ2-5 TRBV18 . CASTTLAGLETQYF TGTGCCAGCACGACCTTGGCAGGGCTAGAGACCCAGTACTTC
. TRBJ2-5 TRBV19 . CASSPPGQQETQYF TGTGCCAGTAGTCCACCAGGACAGCAAGAGACCCAGTACTTC
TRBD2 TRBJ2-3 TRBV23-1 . CPSRIDGGTAGGNTDTQYF TGCCCCAGCCGGATCGACGGGGGGACGGCGGGGGGGAACACAGATACGCAGTATTTT
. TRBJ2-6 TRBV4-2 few CASSQEVLRRSGANVLTF TGTGCCAGCAGCCAAGAAGTTCTGCGGCGCTCTGGGGCCAACGTCCTGACTTTC
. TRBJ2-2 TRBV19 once CASSPQGITGELFF TGTGCCAGTAGTCCACAGGGAATCACCGGGGAGCTGTTTTTT
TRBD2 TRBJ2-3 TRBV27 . CASNDSGGKYTQYF TGTGCCAGCAATGACAGCGGGGGGAAATATACGCAGTATTTT
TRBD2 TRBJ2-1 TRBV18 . CASSPPSSGAAYNEQFF TGTGCCAGCTCACCACCGTCTAGCGGGGCGGCCTACAATGAGCAGTTCTTC
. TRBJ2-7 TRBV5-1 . CASSLAGSEQYF TGCGCCAGCAGCCTTGCCGGGAGCGAGCAGTACTTC
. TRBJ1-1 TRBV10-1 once CASSEGGTEAFF TGCGCCAGCAGTGAAGGAGGGACTGAAGCTTTCTTT
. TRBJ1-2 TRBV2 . CASSGEGTNYGYTF TGTGCCAGCAGCGGGGAGGGAACTAACTATGGCTACACCTTC
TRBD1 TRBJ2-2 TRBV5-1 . CASSLAGQDTGELFF TGCGCCAGCAGCTTGGCCGGACAGGACACCGGGGAGCTGTTTTTT
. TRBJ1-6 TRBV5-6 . CASSRGAVSSYNSPLHF TGTGCCAGCAGCCGCGGGGCGGTTAGCTCCTATAATTCACCCCTCCACTTT
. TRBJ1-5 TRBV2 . CASRQEYSNQPQHF TGTGCCAGCAGACAGGAATATAGCAATCAGCCCCAGCATTTT
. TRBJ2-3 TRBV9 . CASSVGAGDTQYF TGTGCCAGCAGCGTAGGCGCTGGAGATACGCAGTATTTT
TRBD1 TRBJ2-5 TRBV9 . CASSVTGAIGETQYF TGTGCCAGCAGCGTTACAGGGGCCATTGGGGAGACCCAGTACTTC
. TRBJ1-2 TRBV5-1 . CASSLDAGGYGYTF TGCGCCAGCAGCTTGGATGCAGGCGGGTATGGCTACACCTTC
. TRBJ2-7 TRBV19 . CASSIVQGREQYF TGTGCCAGTAGTATAGTCCAGGGGCGCGAGCAGTACTTC